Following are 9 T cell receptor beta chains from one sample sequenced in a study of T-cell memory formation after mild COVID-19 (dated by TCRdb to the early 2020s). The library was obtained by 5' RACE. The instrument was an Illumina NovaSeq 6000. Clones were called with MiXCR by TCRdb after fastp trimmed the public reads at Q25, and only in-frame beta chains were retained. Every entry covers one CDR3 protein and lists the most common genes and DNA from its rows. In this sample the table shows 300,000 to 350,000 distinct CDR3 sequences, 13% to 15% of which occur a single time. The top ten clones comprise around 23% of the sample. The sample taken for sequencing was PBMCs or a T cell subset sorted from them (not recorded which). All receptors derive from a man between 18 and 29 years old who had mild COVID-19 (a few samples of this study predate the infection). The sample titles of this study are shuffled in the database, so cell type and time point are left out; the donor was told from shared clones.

This CDR3 is CASRGQGSRYEQYF. As DNA, the CDR3 is TGTGCCAGCAGGGGACAGGGATCCCGCTACGAGCAGTACTTC. The V and J genes are TRBV6-1 and TRBJ2-7, with 9 bases aligning to TRBD1. Germline loops: CDR1 MNHNS, CDR2 SASEGT. This CDR3 region has 14 residues. Losses at the gene ends were 6 bases for V and 3 bases for J; bases not matched to a gene: 6.

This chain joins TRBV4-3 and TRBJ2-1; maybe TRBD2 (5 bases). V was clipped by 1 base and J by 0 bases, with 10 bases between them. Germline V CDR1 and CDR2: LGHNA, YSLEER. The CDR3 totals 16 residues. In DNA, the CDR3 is TGCGCCAGCAGCCAAGGGACTCCAAGCTCCTACAATGAGCAGTTCTTC. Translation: CASSQGTPSSYNEQFF.

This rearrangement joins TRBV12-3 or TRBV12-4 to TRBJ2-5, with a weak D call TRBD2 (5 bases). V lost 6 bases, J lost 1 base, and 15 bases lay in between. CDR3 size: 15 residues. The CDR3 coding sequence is TGTGCCAGCAGCAGCTCTGTGGGGAGCCAAGAGACCCAGTACTTC. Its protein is CASSSSVGSQETQYF.

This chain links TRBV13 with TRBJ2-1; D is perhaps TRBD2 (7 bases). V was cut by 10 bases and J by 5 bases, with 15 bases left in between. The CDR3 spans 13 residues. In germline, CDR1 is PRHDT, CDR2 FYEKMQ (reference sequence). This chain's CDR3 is CANTVRGHNEQFF. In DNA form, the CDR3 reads TGTGCCAATACCGTGCGGGGGCACAATGAGCAGTTCTTC.

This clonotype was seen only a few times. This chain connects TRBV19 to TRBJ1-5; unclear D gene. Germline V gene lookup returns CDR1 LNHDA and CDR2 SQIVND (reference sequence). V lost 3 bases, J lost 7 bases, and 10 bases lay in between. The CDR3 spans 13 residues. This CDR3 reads CASSIGKLQPQHF. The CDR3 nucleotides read TGTGCCAGTAGTATCGGGAAACTGCAGCCCCAGCATTTT. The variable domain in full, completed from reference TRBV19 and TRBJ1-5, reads DGGITQSPKYLFRKEGQNVTLSCEQNLNHDAMYWYRQDPGQGLRLIYYSQIVNDFQKGDIAEGYSVSREKKESFPLTVTSAQKNPTAFYLCASSIGKLQPQHFGDGTRLSIL.

CDR3 amino acids: CASSPTQRWAHSGNTIYF. CDR3 in DNA: TGCGCCAGCAGCCCAACTCAACGGTGGGCCCACTCTGGAAACACCATATATTTT. The rearrangement links TRBV5-1 to TRBJ1-3; D is ambiguous. The CDR3 sequence is 18 residues long. Germline V lookup: CDR1 SGHRS, CDR2 YFSETQ. Trimming removed 4 bases from V and 0 bases from J, with 20 bases in between.

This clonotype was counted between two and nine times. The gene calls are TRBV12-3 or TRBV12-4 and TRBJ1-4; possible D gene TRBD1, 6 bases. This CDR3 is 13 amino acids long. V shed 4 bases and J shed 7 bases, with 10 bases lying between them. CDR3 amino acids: CASSSWGREKLFF. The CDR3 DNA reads TGTGCCAGCAGTTCCTGGGGGCGTGAAAAACTGTTTTTT.

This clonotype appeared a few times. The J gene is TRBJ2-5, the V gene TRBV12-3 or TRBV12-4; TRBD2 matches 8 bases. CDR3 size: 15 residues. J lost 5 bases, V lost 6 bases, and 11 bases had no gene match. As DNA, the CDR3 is TGTGCCAGCAGCCCCGGGACGGGGGGGTTGGAGACCCAGTACTTC. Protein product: CASSPGTGGLETQYF.

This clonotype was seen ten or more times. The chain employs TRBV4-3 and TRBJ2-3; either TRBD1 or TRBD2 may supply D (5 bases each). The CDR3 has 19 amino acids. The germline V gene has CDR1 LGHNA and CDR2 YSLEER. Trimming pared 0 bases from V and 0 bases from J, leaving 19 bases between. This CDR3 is CASSQDRGARGISTDTQYF. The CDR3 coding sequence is TGCGCCAGCAGCCAAGACAGAGGGGCAAGGGGAATTAGCACAGATACGCAGTATTTT.